This TCR beta chain was identified in a study of T cell responses to AZD1222 COVID-19 vaccine. The assay was immunoSEQ multiplex PCR, and TCRdb's table has in-frame clones only and misses some. The top ten hold 1% to 1.5% of the sample, which has about 70,000 clones, about 85% seen once. Findings and limits, study-wide: Seropositivity was recorded at baseline in only a handful of AZD1222 recipients.

Concerning this clone itself: What it binds is not known.

The CDR3 totals 13 residues. Trimming removed 3 bases at V and 1 base at J, with 7 bases between. Germline CDR1 and CDR2: SGDLS and YYNGEE. The sequencing used peripheral blood, collected 28 days after the second AZD1222 dose. The sequence was obtained from an adult who received the AZD1222 COVID-19 vaccine. The chain is built from TRBV9 and TRBJ2-5, with D possibly being TRBD1 or TRBD2 (5 bases each). CDR3: CASSAGGQETQYF. The CDR3 DNA reads as TGTGCCAGCAGCGCTGGGGGCCAAGAGACCCAGTACTTC.